Each of the 27 T cell receptor beta chains below was sequenced from the same sample in a study of shared clonotypes between healthy human individuals. Libraries were prepared by immunoSEQ multiplex PCR; TCRdb keeps only in-frame clonotypes and omits some of them. The sample contains roughly 680,000 clones, 55% to 80% of which appear only once. The material sequenced was memory CD4+ T cells sorted from blood. Subset in this sample: CD45RA-negative fraction. Source of these receptors: a woman aged 25-40 years in good health.

As for this clone: This may come from a read error, since a much larger clone is one base off. In nucleotides, the CDR3 is TGCAGCGTTGATCAGGCGGAAGTAGGAGATACGCAGTATTTT. It encodes CSVDQAEVGDTQYF. The rearrangement links TRBV29-1 to TRBJ2-3; D remains unclear. V was cut by 3 bases and J by 5 bases, with 15 bases left in between. Germline assignment: CDR1 SQVTM and CDR2 ANQGSEA. This CDR3 contains 14 residues.

This rearrangement joins TRBV25-1 to TRBJ2-5, with TRBD2 matching over 8 bases. The CDR3 extends over 15 amino acids. J was trimmed by 5 bases and V by 8 bases; bases with no gene match: 13. The V gene's germline CDR1 is MGHDK and CDR2 SYGVNS. The CDR3, as DNA: TGTGCCAGCGGGGAGGTAGCGGGATCTCAGGAGACCCAGTACTTC. Residues: CASGEVAGSQETQYF.

The chain is built from TRBV5-4 and TRBJ2-2; D perhaps matches TRBD2 (5 bases). The germline gives CDR1 SGHNT, CDR2 YYREEE (reference sequence). The CDR3 sequence is 16 residues long. V was trimmed by 4 bases and J by 1 base, leaving 14 bases between them. Here the CDR3 DNA reads TGTGCCAGCAGCCAAGAGCGGCAACAGAACACCGGGGAGCTGTTTTTT. Translation: CASSQERQQNTGELFF.

This clone has a handful of counts. The V gene is TRBV10-1, the J gene TRBJ2-2; 12 bases match TRBD2. Germline CDR1 and CDR2: WNHNN and SYGVQD (reference sequence). Losses at the gene ends were 2 bases for V and 5 bases for J; bases not matched to a gene: 3. This CDR3 has 16 amino acids. CDR3 DNA: TGCGCCAGCAGTGAGACACTAGCGGGAGGTACCGGGGAGCTGTTTTTT. It codes for CASSETLAGGTGELFF.

The rearrangement uses TRBV11-3 and TRBJ1-1; TRBD1 matches 8 bases. There are 12 residues in the CDR3. J gave up 5 bases and V 5 bases, and 1 base lay outside the gene matches. Germline V gene sequence: CDR1 SGHNT, CDR2 YENEEA. In DNA form, the CDR3 reads TGTGCCAGCAGCGGACAGGGTACTGAAGCTTTCTTT. It is translated as CASSGQGTEAFF.

This rearrangement joins TRBV7-9 to TRBJ1-2; TRBD1 matches at 9 bases. The CDR3 has 15 residues. Trimming cost V 4 bases and J 8 bases; bases outside gene matches: 11. Germline loops: CDR1 SEHNR, CDR2 FQNEAQ (reference sequence). As DNA, the CDR3 is TGTGCCAGCAGCTCCGAAACAGGGGGCGCGAAGGGCTACACCTTC. Protein product: CASSSETGGAKGYTF.

Only one count was recorded for this clone. The rearrangement links TRBV29-1 to TRBJ1-2; D ambiguous. V was cut by 2 bases and J by 1 base, with 11 bases left in between. The CDR3 extends over 14 amino acids. Germline V lookup: CDR1 SQVTM, CDR2 ANQGSEA. In DNA, the CDR3 is TGCAGCGTTGAAAGGAGTACCGATAACTATGGCTACACCTTC. It encodes CSVERSTDNYGYTF.

J is TRBJ1-1 and V is TRBV19; 9 bases agree with TRBD1. The CDR3 covers 12 residues. The germline V gene has CDR1 LNHDA and CDR2 SQIVND (reference sequence). For the CDR3, the DNA is TGTGCTACAGGGGGCGGCAGATGGAAAGCTTTCTTT. Its protein product is CATGGGRWKAFF.

This clone was counted a single time. The chain links TRBV11-1 to TRBJ1-1; a possible D gene is TRBD1 (6 bases). This CDR3 contains 15 residues. The germline gives CDR1 SGHAT, CDR2 FQDESV (reference sequence). V lost 5 bases, J lost 8 bases, and 21 bases lay in between. The CDR3 coding sequence is TGTGCCAGCAGCCCGACTTTATGGACAGAGAAAGAAGCTTTCTTT. Translation: CASSPTLWTEKEAFF.

J is TRBJ2-1 and V is TRBV18, with D tentatively TRBD2 (6 bases). V was pared by 3 bases and J by 5 bases, with 11 bases between. The CDR3 runs to 14 residues. Germline lookup yields CDR1 KGHSH and CDR2 LQKENI. CDR3 residues: CASSPGTLHNEQFF. CDR3 bases: TGTGCCAGCTCACCTGGGACTCTTCACAATGAGCAGTTCTTC.

Details on this clone: This could be a read error, since a much larger clone is one nucleotide away. This specimen includes other DNA sequences encoding the same CDR3. The rearrangement links TRBV5-1 to TRBJ2-2, with TRBD1 matching over 7 bases. Trimming cost V 4 bases and J 3 bases; bases outside gene matches: 6. The CDR3 contains 15 residues. Germline values: CDR1 SGHRS, CDR2 YFSETQ. The CDR3 DNA reads TGCGCCAGCAGCCAGGGGGACAGAGACACCGGGGAGCTGTTTTTT. Residues: CASSQGDRDTGELFF.

The chain has TRBV28 and TRBJ2-5; D is perhaps TRBD2 (6 bases). With 7 bases removed from V and 2 bases from J, the gap between germline ends came to 11 bases. CDR1 is MDHEN and CDR2 is SYDVKM in the germline V gene. The CDR3 totals 13 residues. The CDR3 sequence is CASTSSAQETQYF. The CDR3 nucleotides are TGTGCCAGCACCTCTAGCGCACAAGAGACCCAGTACTTC.

CDR3 bases: TGTGCCAGCAGTTCCCGACAGGCCACAGATACGCAGTATTTT. Protein product: CASSSRQATDTQYF. The V and J genes are TRBV6-1 and TRBJ2-3; D is possibly TRBD1 (6 bases). The CDR3 is 14 residues long. Germline V lookup: CDR1 MNHNS, CDR2 SASEGT. V lost 5 bases, J lost 2 bases, and 11 bases lay in between.

V gene TRBV5-1 combines with J gene TRBJ1-1; perhaps TRBD1 as D (5 bases). V gave up 0 bases and J gave up 7 bases, with 13 bases separating them. CDR3 size: 14 residues. Germline CDR1 and CDR2: SGHRS and YFSETQ. This chain's CDR3 is CASSLVPGLVEAFF. The CDR3 DNA reads as TGCGCCAGCAGCTTGGTCCCGGGGCTCGTTGAAGCTTTCTTT.

The chain has TRBV6-6 and TRBJ2-7; weak D call: TRBD2 (7 bases). CDR1 MNHNY and CDR2 SVGAGI come from the germline V gene (reference sequence). V lost 7 bases and J lost 2, with 15 bases in between. This CDR3 contains 14 residues. The CDR3 is CASIQRDIPYEQYF. The CDR3 region has the DNA TGTGCCAGCATCCAGCGGGACATACCCTACGAGCAGTACTTC.

In DNA, the CDR3 is TGTGCCAGCAGCTTGTATTCGGGGAAGAATCAGCCCCAGCATTTT. Translating gives CASSLYSGKNQPQHF. This chain connects TRBV5-6 to TRBJ1-5; D gene ambiguous. Trimming took 1 base from V and 4 from J, leaving 12 bases between them. The CDR3 consists of 15 residues. CDR1 is SGHDT and CDR2 is YYEEEE in the germline V gene.

V gene TRBV6-5 combines with J gene TRBJ1-4; 8 bases align to TRBD1. There are 15 residues in the CDR3. Germline CDR1 is MNHEY and CDR2 is SVGAGI. Trimming cost V 8 bases and J 0 bases; bases outside gene matches: 5. The CDR3 loop reads CASADRDSTNEKLFF. Written as DNA, the CDR3 is TGTGCCAGCGCGGACAGGGATTCAACTAATGAAAAACTGTTTTTT.

There are a few counts of this clone. J is TRBJ2-1 and V is TRBV5-4, with D perhaps matching TRBD1 (6 bases). V lost 3 bases to trimming and J lost 2 bases, with 15 bases between them. The V gene's germline CDR1 is SGHNT and CDR2 YYREEE (reference sequence). The CDR3 is 16 residues long. CDR3 amino acids: CASSSGTPTPYNEQFF. The DNA for the CDR3 is TGTGCCAGCAGCTCCGGGACACCGACGCCCTACAATGAGCAGTTCTTC.

This clone came up many times. The chain couples TRBV6-5 to TRBJ1-2; 8 nucleotides line up with TRBD1. Germline-derived CDR1 and CDR2 are MNHEY and SVGAGI. The CDR3 length is 15 residues. The V and J ends lost 4 bases and 0 bases, in that order; junction bases with no gene match: 4. For the CDR3, the DNA is TGTGCCAGCAGTTTCCGGACAGGGTCTAACTATGGCTACACCTTC. Amino acid sequence: CASSFRTGSNYGYTF.

For this clone: This sample also contains other DNA sequences that code for the same CDR3. V usage is TRBV30 and J usage is TRBJ1-2; D may be TRBD1 (5 bases). In germline, CDR1 is GTSNPN, CDR2 SVGIG (reference sequence). The CDR3 sequence is 13 residues long. V lost 1 base to trimming and J lost 4 bases, with 10 bases between them. This chain's CDR3 is CAWSAGTGYGYTF. The DNA of the CDR3 is TGTGCCTGGAGTGCCGGGACGGGCTATGGCTACACCTTC.

The rearrangement links TRBV28 to TRBJ1-5; 7 bases map to TRBD1. Looked up from germline, CDR1 is MDHEN and CDR2 is SYDVKM. Trimming at V came to 6 bases and at J to 6 bases, leaving 17 bases not matched to a gene. The CDR3 is made up of 17 amino acids. The CDR3 is CASRSAGQVTYSQPQHF. CDR3 bases: TGTGCCAGCAGGAGCGCCGGACAGGTGACATATAGTCAGCCCCAGCATTTT.

V is TRBV28 and J is TRBJ1-2; D unresolved. With 2 bases removed from V and 0 bases from J, the gap between germline ends came to 10 bases. CDR1 is MDHEN and CDR2 is SYDVKM in the germline V gene. CDR3 size: 15 residues. CDR3 residues: CASSLLVLANYGYTF. In DNA, the CDR3 is TGTGCCAGCAGTTTACTGGTACTAGCTAACTATGGCTACACCTTC.

Only a few counts were recorded for this clone. The rearrangement joins TRBV5-1 to TRBJ2-3, with TRBD1 matching 7 bases. This CDR3 is 15 amino acids long. The J segment lost 1 base and the V segment lost 2 bases, leaving 4 bases of the junction unmatched. Germline V gene sequence: CDR1 SGHRS, CDR2 YFSETQ. CDR3 nucleotides: TGCGCCAGCAGCTTCGGACAGGTGGGCACAGATACGCAGTATTTT. This translates into CASSFGQVGTDTQYF.

J is TRBJ2-2 and V is TRBV11-3; no firm D call. This CDR3 contains 11 residues. Germline V gene sequence: CDR1 SGHNT, CDR2 YENEEA. Between the trimmed V and J ends, which lost 3 bases and 8 bases, there was a span of 4 bases. The CDR3 region is CASSFQGELFF. The CDR3 nucleotides read TGTGCCAGCAGCTTCCAGGGGGAGCTGTTTTTT.

The chain recombines TRBV11-2 with TRBJ2-2; perhaps TRBD1 as D (6 bases). Germline CDR1 and CDR2: SGHAT and FQNNGV. The V end lost 3 bases, the J end lost 4 bases, and 9 bases lay between the germline ends. This CDR3 is built from 14 residues. As DNA, the CDR3 is TGTGCCAGCAGCTTCGGACAGTTCACCGGGGAGCTGTTTTTT. Translating it yields CASSFGQFTGELFF.

This chain joins TRBV6-1 and TRBJ1-5, with D possibly being TRBD1 (5 bases). Germline V lookup: CDR1 MNHNS, CDR2 SASEGT. With 5 bases removed from V and 7 bases from J, the gap between germline ends came to 15 bases. The CDR3 length is 14 residues. The CDR3 DNA reads as TGTGCCAGCAGTAGGGACTTACGTGAGCAGCCCCAGCATTTT. It translates to CASSRDLREQPQHF.

The chain employs TRBV28 and TRBJ1-5; D gene ambiguous. Trimming removed 6 bases from V and 2 bases from J, with 14 bases in between. Germline V lookup: CDR1 MDHEN, CDR2 SYDVKM. The CDR3 is 15 amino acids. The CDR3 nucleotides read TGTGCCAGCAGGACGGGGTGGGGTGGCAATCAGCCCCAGCATTTT. This translates into CASRTGWGGNQPQHF.